This paragraph covers one TCR beta chain sequence. The sample belongs to a study of blood T cells in healthy people across ages. For the second PCR, which ran for about 6 to 11 cycles, a sample-barcoded 5' primer and a J-beta primer mix were used. The authors tagged each cDNA molecule using a template-switch adaptor with 12 random nucleotides. Each CDR3 protein gets one entry after TCRdb re-called the 5' RACE reads with MiXCR. The table includes roughly 1.7 million distinct CDR3 sequences, about 32% detected once. Peripheral blood from each donor was collected in a volume of 9.5 to 10 milliliters. This CDR3 is built from 15 residues. CDR1 and CDR2 (germline): DFQATT, SNEGSKA (reference sequence). Trimming removed 6 bases at V and 1 base at J, with 18 bases between.

The receptor comes from a woman aged 25-40 years in good health. V and J are TRBV20-1 and TRBJ1-2, with D maybe TRBD1 (5 bases). Material for sequencing was blood. CDR3 sequence: CSASGHPNFNYGYTF. The DNA for the CDR3 is TGCAGTGCCAGTGGACACCCGAATTTTAACTATGGCTACACCTTC.